A single sample is the source of the 26 T cell receptor beta chains below, sequenced in a study of blood T cell repertoires in COVID-19. The assay was immunoSEQ multiplex PCR, and TCRdb's table has in-frame clones only and misses some. The profile covers 400,000 to 500,000 clones, with 80% to 90% appearing a single time and approximately 1.4% taken by the ten largest. The sample consisted of peripheral blood. These receptors came from a woman in her twenties or thirties with active or convalescent COVID-19.

The chain links TRBV2 to TRBJ1-2; D is ambiguous. There are 13 residues in the CDR3. V lost 4 bases and J lost 5, with 11 bases in between. Germline lookup yields CDR1 SNHLY and CDR2 FYNNEI. The CDR3, as DNA: TGTGCCAGCAGTGTTGGCCCGGGGTATGGCTACACCTTC. Encoded protein: CASSVGPGYGYTF.

This sequence joins TRBV7-9 and TRBJ2-7, with TRBD2 matching 7 bases. The V and J ends lost 5 bases and 3 bases, in that order; junction bases with no gene match: 7. CDR1 is SEHNR, CDR2 FQNEAQ, per germline (reference sequence). The CDR3 contains 14 residues. CDR3 sequence (DNA): TGTGCCAGCAGCCCGCATCGGGGGGACTACGAGCAGTACTTC. Translation gives CASSPHRGDYEQYF.

The chain employs TRBV30 and TRBJ2-1; TRBD2 aligns across 12 bases. CDR1 is GTSNPN and CDR2 is SVGIG in the germline V gene (reference sequence). V lost 3 bases, J lost 10 bases, and 10 bases stayed unmatched. This CDR3 contains 15 residues. The CDR3 is CAWSPNPGTSGEQFF. Here the CDR3 DNA reads TGTGCCTGGAGCCCTAATCCCGGGACTAGCGGGGAGCAGTTCTTC.

This chain links TRBV30 with TRBJ2-1; 10 bases line up with TRBD2. The V and J ends lost 2 bases and 8 bases, in that order; junction bases with no gene match: 9. Germline CDR1 reads GTSNPN; CDR2 reads SVGIG (reference sequence). This CDR3 comprises 15 residues. The CDR3 reads CAWSPLRAGGDEQFF. The CDR3 DNA sequence: TGTGCCTGGAGTCCCCTCCGAGCGGGAGGGGATGAGCAGTTCTTC.

The chain is built from TRBV5-6 and TRBJ1-5, with 7 bases that match TRBD1. With 0 bases clipped from V and 5 bases from J, the junction kept 2 bases outside the gene matches. The CDR3 is 14 residues long. The germline V gene encodes CDR1 SGHDT and CDR2 YYEEEE. In DNA, the CDR3 is TGTGCCAGCAGCTTGGGACAGGGTGATCAGCCCCAGCATTTT. Protein sequence: CASSLGQGDQPQHF.

This chain joins TRBV7-9 and TRBJ2-7, with 7 bases fitting TRBD2. With V trimmed by 3 bases and J by 5 bases, 7 bases remained unmatched. Looked up from germline, CDR1 is SEHNR and CDR2 is FQNEAQ (reference sequence). There are 14 residues in the CDR3. The CDR3 DNA is TGTGCCAGCAGCTTGGCGGGAGCGTCCCACGAGCAGTACTTC. It encodes CASSLAGASHEQYF.

The chain has TRBV6-1 and TRBJ1-2, with 10 bases matching TRBD1. The CDR3 has 16 amino acids. Germline CDR1 is MNHNS and CDR2 is SASEGT. V lost 0 bases, J lost 7 bases, and 8 bases stayed unmatched. CDR3 in amino acids: CASSEAMTGGSGGYTF. CDR3 coding DNA: TGTGCCAGCAGTGAAGCTATGACAGGGGGCTCGGGTGGCTACACCTTC.

This chain links TRBV5-4 with TRBJ2-7, with 10 bases aligning to TRBD2. The germline V gene encodes CDR1 SGHNT and CDR2 YYREEE (reference sequence). V lost 4 bases and J lost 2; bases outside the gene matches: 6. The CDR3 totals 15 residues. CDR3 nucleotides: TGTGCCAGCAGCCACGGGACTAGCGTCACCTACGAGCAGTACTTC. This gives the protein CASSHGTSVTYEQYF.

In this sample, this clone turned up a few times. Other nucleotide sequences from this sample produce the same CDR3. The rearrangement links TRBV4-1 to TRBJ1-2; D is uncertain. This CDR3 is 14 amino acids long. The V end was cut by 0 bases, the J end by 2 bases, with 7 bases between. In germline, CDR1 is MGHRA, CDR2 YSYEKL. CDR3 loop: CASSQDRRNYGYTF. CDR3 nucleotides: TGCGCCAGCAGCCAAGATCGGAGGAACTATGGCTACACCTTC.

This sequence joins TRBV2 and TRBJ2-1, with 9 positions matching TRBD2. CDR3 length equals 15 residues. V was clipped by 4 bases and J by 3 bases; unmatched bases: 4. Germline-derived CDR1 and CDR2 are SNHLY and FYNNEI. CDR3 protein: CASSASGEVYNEQFF. The DNA of the CDR3 is TGTGCCAGCAGTGCTAGCGGGGAGGTCTACAATGAGCAGTTCTTC. The full variable domain, with the rest looked up from reference TRBV2 and TRBJ2-1, is EPEVTQTPSHQVTQMGQEVILRCVPISNHLYFYWYRQILGQKVEFLVSFYNNEISEKSEIFDDQFSVERPDGSNFTLKIRSTKLEDSAMYFCASSASGEVYNEQFFGPGTRLTVL.

The V and J genes are TRBV11-2 and TRBJ1-2; no clear D gene. Germline V CDR1 and CDR2: SGHAT, FQNNGV. This CDR3 is 15 amino acids long. Trimming pared 0 bases from V and 4 bases from J, leaving 12 bases between. CDR3 in amino acids: CASSLDNAATYGYTF. The CDR3 nucleotides are TGTGCCAGCAGCTTAGATAATGCGGCCACCTATGGCTACACCTTC.

V is TRBV6-5 and J is TRBJ1-2; the match to TRBD1 covers 7 bases. The CDR3 covers 13 residues. Trimming cost V 6 bases and J 3 bases; bases outside gene matches: 4. Looked up from germline, CDR1 is MNHEY and CDR2 is SVGAGI. The CDR3 sequence: CASSRTGDYGYTF. CDR3 DNA: TGTGCCAGCAGCAGGACAGGTGACTATGGCTACACCTTC.

The chain has TRBV30 and TRBJ1-2; D is undetermined. The CDR3 runs to 13 residues. Germline loops: CDR1 GTSNPN, CDR2 SVGIG (reference sequence). V lost 3 bases, J lost 5 bases, and 13 bases lay in between. The CDR3 DNA follows: TGTGCCTGGAGCACAAAGGAGGAGTATGGCTACACCTTC. Amino acids: CAWSTKEEYGYTF.

The genes are TRBV5-4 and TRBJ2-7; TRBD1 aligns across 9 bases. Trimming took 4 bases from V and 4 from J; bases not matched to a gene: 9. There are 15 residues in the CDR3. The V gene's germline CDR1 is SGHNT and CDR2 YYREEE (reference sequence). In nucleotides, the CDR3 is TGTGCCAGCAGCGGGACGGGACAGGGCGAATACGAGCAGTACTTC. It translates to CASSGTGQGEYEQYF. The full variable domain, in which reference TRBV5-4 and TRBJ2-7 provide the parts outside the CDR3, is ETGVTQSPTHLIKTRGQQVTLRCSSQSGHNTVSWYQQALGQGPQFIFQYYREEENGRGNFPPRFSGLQFPNYSSELNVNALELDDSALYLCASSGTGQGEYEQYFGPGTRLTVT.

The rearrangement links TRBV7-9 to TRBJ2-3, with D possibly being TRBD1 (5 bases). CDR1 is SEHNR, CDR2 FQNEAQ, per germline (reference sequence). V lost 5 bases to trimming and J lost 2 bases, with 11 bases between them. CDR3 length: 14 residues. The CDR3: CASSLRQNTDTQYF. DNA for the CDR3: TGTGCCAGCAGCCTCCGACAGAACACAGATACGCAGTATTTT.

The V call is TRBV3-1 (or the pseudogene TRBV3-2), the J call TRBJ1-5; possibly TRBD1 for D (5 bases). Between the trimmed V and J ends, which lost 1 base and 4 bases, there was a span of 8 bases. The CDR3 sequence is 14 residues long. Germline CDR1 LGHDT, CDR2 YNNKEL (reference sequence). CDR3 protein: CASSQAGINQPQHF. CDR3 coding DNA: TGTGCCAGCAGCCAAGCAGGGATAAATCAGCCCCAGCATTTT.

This chain links TRBV5-1 with TRBJ2-7; D perhaps matches TRBD1 (5 bases). Per germline, CDR1 SGHRS and CDR2 YFSETQ. The V and J ends lost 0 bases and 6 bases respectively, with 7 bases between them. This CDR3 has 12 residues. CDR3 in amino acids: CASSLAGIEQYF. Written as DNA, the CDR3 is TGCGCCAGCAGCTTGGCAGGGATCGAGCAGTACTTC.

The chain recombines TRBV18 with TRBJ2-5, with TRBD2 matching over 11 bases. Germline V gene lookup returns CDR1 KGHSH and CDR2 LQKENI. With 3 bases clipped from V and 4 bases from J, the junction kept 7 bases outside the gene matches. CDR3 length: 16 residues. The CDR3 sequence is CASSPGTSGLGETQYF. In nucleotides, the CDR3 is TGTGCCAGCTCACCTGGGACTAGCGGCTTGGGAGAGACCCAGTACTTC.

The gene calls are TRBV6-5 and TRBJ2-2; 7 bases align to TRBD2. J was trimmed by 7 bases and V by 6 bases; bases with no gene match: 8. The length of the CDR3 is 14 residues. Germline V gene lookup returns CDR1 MNHEY and CDR2 SVGAGI. The CDR3 region is CASRGLVQSGELFF. The CDR3 nucleotides are TGTGCCAGCAGAGGACTAGTCCAGAGCGGGGAGCTGTTTTTT.

The genes are TRBV3-1 (or the pseudogene TRBV3-2) and TRBJ2-7; 9 nucleotides agree with TRBD1. The length of the CDR3 is 17 residues. Germline CDR1 is LGHDT and CDR2 is YNNKEL (reference sequence). With V trimmed by 4 bases and J by 5 bases, 15 bases remained unmatched. CDR3 coding DNA: TGTGCCAGCAGCCGGTCACGGGTGGGACAGGGAGTCGACGAGCAGTACTTC. Translation: CASSRSRVGQGVDEQYF.

The rearrangement uses TRBV4-1 and TRBJ2-1, with D tentatively TRBD2 (5 bases). The V end was cut by 3 bases, the J end by 12 bases, with 9 bases between. The CDR3 is 11 amino acids. CDR1 and CDR2 (germline): MGHRA, YSYEKL. The CDR3 region is CASSHTEGQFF. The CDR3 DNA reads as TGCGCCAGCAGCCATACAGAGGGGCAGTTCTTC.

The CDR3 sequence: CASSVTSGRAVYNEQFF. Written as DNA, the CDR3 is TGTGCCAGCAGCGTTACTAGCGGGAGGGCGGTTTACAATGAGCAGTTCTTC. This chain links TRBV7-9 with TRBJ2-1; 13 bases are shared with TRBD2. Germline-derived CDR1 and CDR2 are SEHNR and FQNEAQ (reference sequence). The length of the CDR3 is 17 residues. With 5 bases clipped from V and 4 bases from J, the junction kept 8 bases outside the gene matches. Full variable domain (remainder filled in from reference TRBV7-9 and TRBJ2-1): DTGVSQNPRHKITKRGQNVTFRCDPISEHNRLYWYRQTLGQGPEFLTYFQNEAQLEKSRLLSDRFSAERPKGSFSTLEIQRTEQGDSAMYLCASSVTSGRAVYNEQFFGPGTRLTVL.

The chain employs TRBV10-3 and TRBJ1-1; D is perhaps TRBD1 (5 bases). Per the germline V gene, CDR1 is ENHRY and CDR2 is SYGVKD. The length of the CDR3 is 12 residues. Trimming shortened V by 2 bases and J by 5 bases, and 6 bases separated the two germline ends. The CDR3 bases are TGTGCCATCAGTGAGGGGGGGACTGAAGCTTTCTTT. The encoded protein is CAISEGGTEAFF.

This sequence joins TRBV29-1 and TRBJ1-2, with D unresolved. Germline assignment: CDR1 SQVTM and CDR2 ANQGSEA. CDR3 length equals 13 residues. V lost 7 bases and J 5 bases, leaving 17 bases between the germline ends. CDR3 amino acids: CSDERPGFYGYTF. CDR3 sequence (DNA): TGCAGCGACGAACGTCCAGGTTTTTATGGCTACACCTTC.

The CDR3 protein is CASSQNSGANVLTF. CDR3 nucleotides: TGTGCCAGCAGCCAAAACTCTGGGGCCAACGTCCTGACTTTC. This chain links TRBV11-1 with TRBJ2-6; D gene unclear. The CDR3 runs 14 residues. Per germline, CDR1 SGHAT and CDR2 FQDESV (reference sequence). The ends were cut back, 5 bases at V and 0 bases at J, with 5 bases in the middle.

The gene calls are TRBV7-2 and TRBJ2-2, with TRBD1 as a possible D gene (5 bases). Germline V gene sequence: CDR1 SGHTA, CDR2 FQGNSA. The CDR3 contains 15 residues. V was pared by 1 base and J by 6 bases, with 12 bases between. CDR3 bases: TGTGCCAGCAGCTTAGTCTGGGCAGGGTCCGGGGAGCTGTTTTTT. This translates into CASSLVWAGSGELFF.